A single sample gave rise to the 30 T cell receptor beta chains below, sequenced in a study of T cell repertoires in cytomegalovirus infection. TCRdb re-called the reads through MiXCR, storing one row per CDR3 protein. The sample shows some 300,000 distinct CDR3 sequences, 17% of them seen only once. Sequencing was done on a sample of PBMCs. These TCRs come from a human donor in good health (CMV status not recorded). Some clones in this sample may be carry-over from other donors' samples.

This clonotype was found many times. The chain uses TRBV18 and TRBJ2-6; D unclear. This CDR3 has 16 amino acids. The germline gives CDR1 KGHSH, CDR2 LQKENI. V lost 1 base and J 0 bases, leaving 7 bases between the germline ends. The CDR3: CASSPLPPSGANVLTF. The CDR3 coding sequence is TGTGCCAGCTCACCACTCCCCCCCTCTGGGGCCAACGTCCTGACTTTC.

At least ten counts were recorded for this clonotype. The chain links TRBV12-3 or TRBV12-4 to TRBJ1-3; D ambiguous. V gave up 4 bases and J gave up 0 bases, with 10 bases separating them. This CDR3 has 15 residues. This chain's CDR3 is CASSYYQSSGNTIYF. The CDR3 DNA follows: TGTGCCAGCAGTTACTACCAGAGCTCTGGAAACACCATATATTTT.

The sample holds many counts of this clonotype. The chain uses TRBV19 and TRBJ1-2, with a weak D call TRBD1 (6 bases). Germline V gene sequence: CDR1 LNHDA, CDR2 SQIVND (reference sequence). The ends were cut back, 7 bases at V and 4 bases at J, with 13 bases in the middle. The CDR3 sequence is 13 residues long. The CDR3 spells CASNSAGAYGYTF. In nucleotides, the CDR3 is TGTGCCAGTAACTCGGCGGGGGCCTATGGCTACACCTTC.

The CDR3 loop is CASSTGTSSYNEQFF. The DNA of the CDR3 is TGCGCCAGCAGCACGGGGACGAGCTCCTACAATGAGCAGTTCTTC. V is TRBV5-1 and J is TRBJ2-1; perhaps D is TRBD1 or TRBD2 (5 bases each). Germline V CDR1 and CDR2: SGHRS, YFSETQ. The CDR3 covers 15 residues. V was pared by 4 bases and J by 0 bases, with 11 bases between.

The chain carries TRBV9 and TRBJ2-5; D perhaps matches TRBD1 (5 bases). In germline, CDR1 is SGDLS, CDR2 YYNGEE. The CDR3 is 15 amino acids. V lost 0 bases and J lost 4, with 13 bases in between. CDR3 protein: CASSVGTQVGETQYF. The CDR3 region has the DNA TGTGCCAGCAGCGTAGGCACACAGGTCGGAGAGACCCAGTACTTC.

The chain uses TRBV7-9 and TRBJ2-3; 12 bases agree with TRBD2. Trimming cost V 2 bases and J 5 bases; bases outside gene matches: 2. This CDR3 spans 15 amino acids. From germline, CDR1 is SEHNR and CDR2 FQNEAQ (reference sequence). CDR3 sequence: CASSLLAGGQDTQYF. CDR3 bases: TGTGCCAGCAGCTTACTAGCGGGGGGGCAAGATACGCAGTATTTT.

This clonotype was seen many times. The chain has TRBV7-2 and TRBJ2-7; TRBD2 aligns across 7 bases. V was pared by 1 base and J by 4 bases, with 1 base of the junction left unmatched. The CDR3 runs 13 residues. The germline V gene encodes CDR1 SGHTA and CDR2 FQGNSA. Written as DNA, the CDR3 is TGTGCCAGCAGCTTAGAAGCGGGGTACGAGCAGTACTTC. Its translation is CASSLEAGYEQYF.

This clonotype showed up just a few times. The chain couples TRBV7-2 to TRBJ2-7; TRBD1 or TRBD2 may be the D gene (7 bases each). V dropped 6 bases and J dropped 5 bases, with 20 bases sitting between them. Per the germline V gene, CDR1 is SGHTA and CDR2 is FQGNSA. This CDR3 spans 15 amino acids. The CDR3 DNA is TGTGCCAGCAGTCGTAGGGTCTCAGGGGGGGACGAGCAGTACTTC. It specifies CASSRRVSGGDEQYF. The entire variable domain, with the rest obtained from reference TRBV7-2 and TRBJ2-7, is as follows: GAGVSQSPSNKVTEKGKDVELRCDPISGHTALYWYRQSLGQGLEFLIYFQGNSAPDKSGLPSDRFSAERTGGSVSTLTIQRTQQEDSAVYLCASSRRVSGGDEQYFGPGTRLTVT.

The chain has TRBV4-1 and TRBJ1-5; perhaps TRBD1 as D (5 bases). Germline assignment: CDR1 MGHRA and CDR2 YSYEKL. This CDR3 spans 15 amino acids. With 0 bases removed from V and 4 bases from J, the gap between germline ends came to 10 bases. The CDR3 loop is CASSQDGTDNQPQHF. For the CDR3, the DNA is TGCGCCAGCAGCCAAGACGGGACGGATAATCAGCCCCAGCATTTT.

Only a few counts were recorded for this clonotype. CDR3 protein: CSARLTGQLSYNSPLHF. In nucleotides, the CDR3 is TGCAGTGCTAGGCTTACGGGACAGCTCTCCTATAATTCACCCCTCCACTTT. The V and J genes are TRBV20-1 and TRBJ1-6; 7 nucleotides match TRBD1. Germline values: CDR1 DFQATT, CDR2 SNEGSKA (reference sequence). The junction had 8 bases not matched to a gene; V was cut back by 3 bases and J by 0 bases. This CDR3 has 17 amino acids.

The chain joins TRBV4-1 to TRBJ2-5, with 12 bases aligning to TRBD2. V was pared by 4 bases and J by 3 bases, with 3 bases of the junction left unmatched. CDR1 is MGHRA, CDR2 YSYEKL, per germline. This CDR3 contains 15 residues. CDR3 sequence (DNA): TGCGCCAGCAGCCGGACTAGCGGGGACGAAGAGACCCAGTACTTC. This codes for CASSRTSGDEETQYF.

This clonotype has just a few counts. The V gene is TRBV20-1, the J gene TRBJ1-1; D call uncertain. CDR1 is DFQATT and CDR2 is SNEGSKA in the germline V gene (reference sequence). Trimming removed 6 bases from V and 4 bases from J, with 12 bases in between. The CDR3 loop spans 12 amino acids. The CDR3, as DNA: TGCAGTGCGGCGGGCCCCACCACTGAAGCTTTCTTT. Residues: CSAAGPTTEAFF.

This clonotype came up many times. The V call is TRBV7-8, the J call TRBJ2-7; 10 bases are a match to TRBD1. CDR1 is SGHVS, CDR2 FQNEAQ, per germline. Trimming removed 5 bases from V and 6 bases from J; junction bases left unmatched: 7. The CDR3 has 14 amino acids. The CDR3 reads CASSPGTGEVEQYF. The CDR3 DNA sequence: TGTGCCAGCAGCCCCGGGACAGGGGAGGTCGAGCAGTACTTC.

This rearrangement joins TRBV2 to TRBJ2-5; D might be TRBD1 (5 bases). V shed 3 bases and J shed 4 bases, with 9 bases lying between them. The germline V gene encodes CDR1 SNHLY and CDR2 FYNNEI. The CDR3 has 13 residues. For the CDR3, the DNA is TGTGCCAGCAGTGACAGGGTCCGAGAGACCCAGTACTTC. This sequence encodes CASSDRVRETQYF. Using reference TRBV2 and TRBJ2-5 for the parts outside the CDR3, the full variable domain is EPEVTQTPSHQVTQMGQEVILRCVPISNHLYFYWYRQILGQKVEFLVSFYNNEISEKSEIFDDQFSVERPDGSNFTLKIRSTKLEDSAMYFCASSDRVRETQYFGPGTRLLVL.

On this clonotype: This clone may be a read error of a much larger clone one base away. This chain joins TRBV5-1 and TRBJ2-2, with a tentative D call TRBD1 (6 bases). The CDR3 loop spans 17 amino acids. Germline-derived CDR1 and CDR2 are SGHRS and YFSETQ. CDR3 nucleotides: TGCGTCAGCAGCTTGAGTCAGGGGAATACGAACACCGGGGAGCTGTTTTTT. Residues: CVSSLSQGNTNTGELFF.

This rearrangement joins TRBV4-1 to TRBJ1-5, with 8 nucleotides matching TRBD1. CDR1 and CDR2 from the germline V gene are MGHRA and YSYEKL. V gave up 6 bases and J gave up 10 bases; unmatched junction bases: 20. The CDR3 covers 17 residues. The CDR3 DNA reads as TGCGCCAGCAGTCTAGATCTCGGCAACAGGGGGGGGGAACCCCAGCATTTT. This sequence encodes CASSLDLGNRGGEPQHF.

The V and J genes are TRBV7-9 and TRBJ2-7; maybe TRBD1 (7 bases). CDR1 and CDR2 from the germline V gene are SEHNR and FQNEAQ (reference sequence). CDR3 length: 13 residues. The chain's CDR3 is CVIGGTETYEQYF. In nucleotides, the CDR3 is TGTGTCATTGGAGGGACAGAAACCTACGAGCAGTACTTC.

This clonotype appeared a few times. The chain is built from TRBV7-6 and TRBJ1-2; 7 nucleotides agree with TRBD1. Trimming at V came to 1 base and at J to 6 bases, leaving 8 bases not matched to a gene. Germline V gene lookup returns CDR1 SGHVS and CDR2 FNYEAQ. The CDR3 is 15 residues long. The CDR3 loop reads CASSLGLGTVDGYTF. The CDR3 DNA is TGTGCCAGCAGCTTAGGCCTAGGGACAGTTGATGGCTACACCTTC.

The V and J genes are TRBV5-1 and TRBJ2-1, with 8 positions matching TRBD2. The germline CDR1 and CDR2 sequences are SGHRS and YFSETQ. After removal of 1 base from V and 8 bases from J, the junction contained 14 bases not matched to a gene. The CDR3 sequence is 17 residues long. This CDR3 reads CASSLNYRGLAGHEQFF. CDR3 nucleotide sequence: TGCGCCAGCAGCTTGAACTACAGAGGACTAGCCGGCCATGAGCAGTTCTTC.

This clonotype was recorded a few times. The chain carries TRBV20-1 and TRBJ2-5, with 10 bases matching TRBD2. This CDR3 is built from 16 residues. Germline V gene data show CDR1 as DFQATT and CDR2 as SNEGSKA (reference sequence). After removal of 1 base from V and 2 bases from J, the junction contained 7 bases not matched to a gene. CDR3 sequence: CSARGEASGGQETQYF. Written as DNA, the CDR3 is TGCAGTGCTAGAGGGGAAGCTAGCGGGGGTCAAGAGACCCAGTACTTC.

This clonotype was seen only a few times. An end of the junction differs from the germline gene, which may be a read error. The chain carries TRBV2 and TRBJ2-2; no clear D gene. The CDR3 contains 12 residues. Germline V gene lookup returns CDR1 SNHLY and CDR2 FYNNEI. CDR3 DNA sequence: TGTGCCAGCAGGGAAGGGTCCGGGGAGCTGTTTTTT. Protein sequence: CASREGSGELFF.

This clonotype has a handful of counts. This chain links TRBV5-5 with TRBJ2-5; 7 bases match TRBD1. The CDR3 totals 15 residues. J gave up 5 bases and V 2 bases, and 9 bases lay outside the gene matches. Germline V CDR1 and CDR2: SGHKS, YYEKEE (reference sequence). In nucleotides, the CDR3 is TGTGCCAGCAGCTTTTCGGCAGGGGGTTGGGAGACCCAGTACTTC. Its protein is CASSFSAGGWETQYF.

This clonotype appeared many times. The V call is TRBV7-3, the J call TRBJ2-3; 7 bases line up with TRBD2. CDR3 length: 14 amino acids. CDR1 and CDR2 (germline): SGHTA, FQGTGA. V shed 3 bases and J 2 bases; nucleotides not matched to a gene: 2. CDR3 sequence reads: CASSLGLPTDTQYF. Written as DNA, the CDR3 is TGTGCCAGCAGCTTGGGACTACCCACAGATACGCAGTATTTT.

V is TRBV10-3 and J is TRBJ2-7; D call uncertain. The CDR3 spans 15 residues. The ends were cut back, 0 bases at V and 3 bases at J, with 12 bases in the middle. Per the germline V gene, CDR1 is ENHRY and CDR2 is SYGVKD. The CDR3 loop is CAISESTRVLYEQYF. Written as DNA, the CDR3 is TGTGCCATCAGTGAGTCGACTCGCGTCCTCTACGAGCAGTACTTC.

This chain links TRBV6-1 with TRBJ2-2; 11 positions agree with TRBD1. The CDR3 runs to 16 residues. Germline lookup yields CDR1 MNHNS and CDR2 SASEGT. V was clipped by 6 bases and J by 5 bases; unmatched bases: 8. The CDR3 protein is CASRKVDRGPTGELFF. CDR3 DNA sequence: TGTGCCAGCAGGAAGGTGGACAGGGGGCCTACCGGGGAGCTGTTTTTT.

In DNA form, the CDR3 reads TGTGCCAGCACCGAAGGGGAGAATCAGCCCCAGCATTTT. Its translation is CASTEGENQPQHF. This rearrangement joins TRBV6-5 to TRBJ1-5; maybe TRBD1 (5 bases). Germline V lookup: CDR1 MNHEY, CDR2 SVGAGI. This CDR3 spans 13 amino acids. V was trimmed by 7 bases and J by 4 bases, leaving 11 bases between them.

The rearrangement links TRBV10-3 to TRBJ1-6, with TRBD1 matching 8 bases. V was clipped by 11 bases and J by 5 bases; unmatched bases: 2. In germline, CDR1 is ENHRY, CDR2 SYGVKD. This CDR3 contains 12 residues. The CDR3 nucleotides are TGTGCCGCGACAGGGGATAATTCACCCCTCCACTTT. It specifies CAATGDNSPLHF.

Only a few counts were recorded for this clonotype. This rearrangement joins TRBV29-1 to TRBJ1-1, with 7 nucleotides matching TRBD1. The CDR3 runs 15 residues. Germline V gene lookup returns CDR1 SQVTM and CDR2 ANQGSEA. With V trimmed by 2 bases and J by 4 bases, 10 bases remained unmatched. For the CDR3, the DNA is TGCAGCGTTGAAAGGCAGTCCAGACAGGGCACTGAAGCTTTCTTT. It specifies CSVERQSRQGTEAFF. Full variable domain (missing parts from reference TRBV29-1 and TRBJ1-1): SAVISQKPSRDICQRGTSLTIQCQVDSQVTMMFWYRQQPGQSLTLIATANQGSEATYESGFVIDKFPISRPNLTFSTLTVSNMSPEDSSIYLCSVERQSRQGTEAFFGQGTRLTVV.

This clonotype has a handful of counts. The chain links TRBV27 to TRBJ2-1; TRBD2 matches at 8 bases. V shed 2 bases and J 4 bases; nucleotides not matched to a gene: 10. The CDR3 has 17 residues. Germline CDR1 and CDR2: MNHEY and SMNVEV (reference sequence). In nucleotides, the CDR3 is TGTGCCAGCAGTTTAAGCCTACTAGCGGCCGAATACAATGAGCAGTTCTTC. Translating it yields CASSLSLLAAEYNEQFF.

CDR3 amino acids: CSARAPGQTIGPLHF. CDR3 bases: TGCAGTGCTAGAGCTCCCGGACAGACCATAGGTCCCCTCCACTTT. This chain connects TRBV20-1 to TRBJ1-6, with a tentative D call TRBD1 (6 bases). From germline, CDR1 is DFQATT and CDR2 SNEGSKA (reference sequence). The CDR3 is 15 residues long. Trimming cost V 1 base and J 13 bases, with 20 bases left between them.